A single sample is the source of the 15 T cell receptor beta chains below, sequenced in a study of tumor and adjacent non-tumor tissue in lung cancer. The library came from three nested PCR rounds adapted from ARM-PCR protocols. TCRdb reanalysed the multiplex PCR reads using MiXCR and keeps one entry per CDR3 protein. The table lists around 200,000 distinct CDR3 sequences, 71% of them singletons. The template was RNA from unsorted bulk tissue. Sequencing was carried out using lung tumor tissue. Receptors were obtained from a man in his 60s with non-small cell lung cancer.

The chain is built from TRBV12-3 or TRBV12-4 and TRBJ2-5, with 7 bases fitting TRBD1. V dropped 5 bases and J dropped 1; count of bases not matched to a gene: 7. The CDR3 runs to 15 residues. CDR3 residues: CASSLTGTAQETQYF. CDR3 in DNA: TGTGCCAGCAGTCTAACCGGGACAGCCCAAGAGACCCAGTACTTC.

V is TRBV12-3 or TRBV12-4 and J is TRBJ1-3; D is uncertain. The CDR3 length is 13 residues. Trimming pared 6 bases from V and 10 bases from J, leaving 16 bases between. The DNA for the CDR3 is TGTGCCAGCAGCCCCTCAGGTGCAAATACCATATATTTT. Encoded protein: CASSPSGANTIYF.

Concerning this clonotype itself: The conserved phenylalanine or tryptophan normally closing the CDR3 is absent here, so this likely arose from a read error. The rearrangement uses TRBV6-1 and TRBJ2-7; 12 nucleotides match TRBD1. The germline CDR1 and CDR2 sequences are MNHNS and SASEGT. The CDR3 covers 14 residues. The DNA for the CDR3 is TGTGCCAGCAGTGCGGGACAGGGGGCCTACGGGCAGTACATC. Its translation is CASSAGQGAYGQYI.

V usage is TRBV29-1 and J usage is TRBJ1-5; tentative D call: TRBD1 (6 bases). CDR1 is SQVTM, CDR2 ANQGSEA, per germline. V lost 6 bases and J lost 5, with 11 bases in between. This CDR3 comprises 12 residues. This chain's CDR3 is CSVLTGDQPQHF. CDR3 in DNA: TGCAGCGTCCTGACAGGTGATCAGCCCCAGCATTTT.

On this clonotype itself: A much more abundant neighbour one base away suggests this may be a read error. The conserved closing phenylalanine or tryptophan is absent in this CDR3, likely reflecting a read error. The V and J genes are TRBV20-1 and TRBJ1-3; 9 nucleotides match TRBD1. Germline V gene lookup returns CDR1 DFQATT and CDR2 SNEGSKA (reference sequence). The CDR3 runs to 15 residues. The trim removed 5 bases at V and 4 bases at J, leaving 9 bases unmatched. The CDR3 loop reads CSASPGTGKGNTIYS. CDR3 DNA: TGCAGTGCTTCACCCGGGACAGGGAAAGGAAACACCATATATTCT.

In the case of this clonotype: With a much larger clone just one base away, this may be a read error. V usage is TRBV6-2 or TRBV6-3 and J usage is TRBJ2-1, with D maybe TRBD2 (5 bases). Germline assignment: CDR1 MNHEY and CDR2 SVGEGT. The CDR3 is made up of 13 amino acids. The V end was cut by 4 bases, the J end by 5 bases, with 9 bases between. The CDR3 DNA follows: TGTGCCAGCAGTTTCACTAGACACAATGAGCAGTTCTTC. It codes for CASSFTRHNEQFF.

With regard to this clonotype: The junction does not match germline at one end; this may be a read error. The J gene is TRBJ2-7, the V gene TRBV11-2, with D possibly matching TRBD2 (6 bases). CDR1 is SGHAT, CDR2 FQNNGV, per germline. The CDR3 contains 15 residues. The CDR3 sequence is CASSFRRDSSYEQYF. DNA of the CDR3: TGTGCCAGCAGCTTCCGACGGGACTCTTCCTACGAGCAGTATTTC.

Regarding this clonotype: This may arise from a read error, as a much more abundant clone is one base away. The V gene is TRBV4-1, the J gene TRBJ2-3, with a tentative D call TRBD2 (6 bases). This CDR3 region has 17 residues. Germline CDR1 and CDR2: MGHRA and YSYEKL. V was shortened by 0 bases and J by 2 bases, with 15 bases between the two germline ends. CDR3 nucleotide sequence: TGCGCCAGCAGCCAAGATTGGCCTAGCGTGATCACAGATACGCAGTATTTT. Amino acids: CASSQDWPSVITDTQYF.

This clonotype was detected once. The junction does not match germline at one end; this may be a read error. The chain employs TRBV20-1 and TRBJ2-4; TRBD2 aligns across 7 bases. The CDR3 extends over 18 amino acids. CDR1 and CDR2 from the germline V gene are DFQATT and SNEGSKA (reference sequence). The CDR3 DNA is TGCAGTGTTAGAGATTTAAGCGGGGTCGAACTAGCCAAAAACATTCACTACTTC. Amino acid sequence: CSVRDLSGVELAKNIHYF.

Turning to this clonotype: Sequence at one end of the junction differs from germline and may be a read error. The chain has TRBV20-1 and TRBJ1-5; D is unclear. In germline, CDR1 is DFQATT, CDR2 SNEGSKA (reference sequence). The CDR3 loop spans 13 amino acids. The DNA for the CDR3 is TGCAATGCTAGACCCCAGCCCGATCAGCCCCAGCATTTT. Translating gives CNARPQPDQPQHF.

This clonotype occurred many times. This chain connects TRBV20-1 to TRBJ2-2, with TRBD2 identical over 8 bases. The CDR3 totals 12 residues. CDR1 and CDR2 from the germline V gene are DFQATT and SNEGSKA (reference sequence). V lost 7 bases to trimming and J lost 7 bases; unmatched junction nucleotides: 5. The CDR3 nucleotides are TGCAGTGTGCAAGCGGGAGACGGGGAGCTGTTTTTT. Its translation: CSVQAGDGELFF.

The V and J genes are TRBV11-2 and TRBJ2-1; TRBD1 is a possible D gene (6 bases). This CDR3 is built from 16 residues. V lost 5 bases and J 5 bases, leaving 19 bases between the germline ends. CDR1 is SGHAT, CDR2 FQNNGV, per germline. CDR3 bases: TGTGCCAGCAGCGTCGGGGACATGGTTTATCACAATGAGCAGTTCTTC. Residues: CASSVGDMVYHNEQFF.

Remarks on this clonotype: Germline and junction disagree at one end, which may indicate a read error. V is TRBV11-1 and J is TRBJ2-2, with D perhaps TRBD2 (5 bases). CDR1 is SGHAT and CDR2 is FQDESV in the germline V gene (reference sequence). The CDR3 is 15 amino acids. The CDR3 sequence is CASSQLSGSTGELLF. In nucleotides, the CDR3 is TGTGCCAGCAGCCAACTATCTGGCAGCACCGGGGAGCTGTTATTT.

This chain uses TRBV29-1 with TRBJ2-7; tentatively, D is TRBD1 (5 bases). Germline CDR1 and CDR2: SQVTM and ANQGSEA. Trimming cost V 4 bases and J 3 bases, with 22 bases left between them. The CDR3 sequence is 16 residues long. The CDR3 nucleotides are TGCAGCGTTGTCTCCGACAGTACCGTCGAGATCTACGAGCAGTACTTC. Amino acid sequence: CSVVSDSTVEIYEQYF.

Notes on this clonotype: At one boundary the junction diverges from the germline segment, which might be a read error. The rearrangement joins TRBV29-1 to TRBJ2-5; possible D gene TRBD1, 5 bases. Germline-derived CDR1 and CDR2 are SQVTM and ANQGSEA. The length of the CDR3 is 13 residues. CDR3 residues: CSVQVSRQETQYF. The DNA of the CDR3 is TGCAGCGTACAGGTCAGCCGTCAAGAGACCCAGTATTTC.